This T cell receptor beta chain was recorded in a study of cytomegalovirus exposure and HLA in healthy donors. Study results and caveats: In a later analysis, HLA-C alleles had the fewest associated TCRs, DRB1 alleles the most.

The CDR3 consists of 12 residues. Germline assignment: CDR1 LNHDA and CDR2 SQIVND (reference sequence). The V end lost 6 bases, the J end lost 4 bases, and 9 bases lay between the germline ends. Amplification used 60 Vbeta primers and 13 Jbeta primers. Generated by immunoSEQ multiplex PCR, the TCRdb table keeps only in-frame clones and is missing some. The sample has approximately 150,000 clones, around 85% seen once; the top ten hold roughly 1.9%. A remark on this clone: Its antigen is undetermined.

This sequence was found in a human donor in good health. This chain links TRBV19 with TRBJ1-1; possibly TRBD1 for D (6 bases). Sample: PBMCs. CDR3 amino acids: CASRAGVTEAFF. The CDR3 bases are TGTGCCAGTAGAGCAGGGGTCACTGAAGCTTTCTTT.